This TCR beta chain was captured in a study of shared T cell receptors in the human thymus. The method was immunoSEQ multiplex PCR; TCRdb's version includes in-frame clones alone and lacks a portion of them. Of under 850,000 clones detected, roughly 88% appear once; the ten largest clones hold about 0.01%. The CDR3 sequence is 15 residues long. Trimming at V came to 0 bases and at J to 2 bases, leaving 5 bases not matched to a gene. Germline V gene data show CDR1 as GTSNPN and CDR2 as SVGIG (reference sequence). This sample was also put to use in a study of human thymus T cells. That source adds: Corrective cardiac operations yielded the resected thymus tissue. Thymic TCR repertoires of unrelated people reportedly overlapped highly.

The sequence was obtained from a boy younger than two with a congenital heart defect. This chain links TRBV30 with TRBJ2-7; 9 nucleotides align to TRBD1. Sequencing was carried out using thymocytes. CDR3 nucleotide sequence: TGTGCCTGGAGTGTACACAGGGGGCGAACCTACGAGCAGTACTTC. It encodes CAWSVHRGRTYEQYF.